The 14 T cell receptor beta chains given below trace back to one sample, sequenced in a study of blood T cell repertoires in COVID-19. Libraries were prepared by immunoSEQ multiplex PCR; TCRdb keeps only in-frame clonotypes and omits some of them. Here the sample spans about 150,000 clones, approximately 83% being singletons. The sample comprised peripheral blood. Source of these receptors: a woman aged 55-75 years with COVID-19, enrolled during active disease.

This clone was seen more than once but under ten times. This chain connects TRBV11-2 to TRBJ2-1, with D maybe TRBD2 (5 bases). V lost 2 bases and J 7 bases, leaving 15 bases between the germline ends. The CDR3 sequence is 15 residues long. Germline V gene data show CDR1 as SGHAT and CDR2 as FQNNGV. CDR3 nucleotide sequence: TGTGCCAGCAGCTTAAGTGTTTTACTAGTTAATGAGCAGTTCTTC. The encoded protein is CASSLSVLLVNEQFF.

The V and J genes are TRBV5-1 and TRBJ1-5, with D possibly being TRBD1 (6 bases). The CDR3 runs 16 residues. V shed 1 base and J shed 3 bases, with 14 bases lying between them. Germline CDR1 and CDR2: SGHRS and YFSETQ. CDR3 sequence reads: CASSLRPGGDNQPQHF. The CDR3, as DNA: TGCGCCAGCAGCTTGAGGCCGGGGGGCGACAATCAGCCCCAGCATTTT.

The CDR3 loop is CASSLAGRGGPDTQYF. CDR3 nucleotides: TGTGCCAGCAGCTTAGCTGGGCGGGGGGGCCCAGATACGCAGTATTTT. The chain carries TRBV7-6 and TRBJ2-3; TRBD2 matches 9 bases. The V gene's germline CDR1 is SGHVS and CDR2 FNYEAQ. Losses at the gene ends were 0 bases for V and 4 bases for J; bases not matched to a gene: 5. The CDR3 covers 16 residues.

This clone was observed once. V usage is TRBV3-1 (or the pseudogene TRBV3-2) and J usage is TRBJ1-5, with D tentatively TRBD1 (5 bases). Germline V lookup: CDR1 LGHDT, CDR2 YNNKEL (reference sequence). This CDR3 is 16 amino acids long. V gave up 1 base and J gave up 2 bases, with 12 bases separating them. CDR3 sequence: CASSQGGGTGNQPQHF. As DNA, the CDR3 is TGTGCCAGCAGCCAAGGGGGCGGAACAGGCAATCAGCCCCAGCATTTT.

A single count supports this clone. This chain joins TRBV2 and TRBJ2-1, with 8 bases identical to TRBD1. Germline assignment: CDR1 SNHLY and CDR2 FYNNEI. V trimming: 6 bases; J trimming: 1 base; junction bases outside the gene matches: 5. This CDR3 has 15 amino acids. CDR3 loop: CASRTGTGSYNEQFF. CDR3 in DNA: TGTGCCAGCAGGACCGGGACAGGTTCCTACAATGAGCAGTTCTTC. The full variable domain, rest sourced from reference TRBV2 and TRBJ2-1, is EPEVTQTPSHQVTQMGQEVILRCVPISNHLYFYWYRQILGQKVEFLVSFYNNEISEKSEIFDDQFSVERPDGSNFTLKIRSTKLEDSAMYFCASRTGTGSYNEQFFGPGTRLTVL.

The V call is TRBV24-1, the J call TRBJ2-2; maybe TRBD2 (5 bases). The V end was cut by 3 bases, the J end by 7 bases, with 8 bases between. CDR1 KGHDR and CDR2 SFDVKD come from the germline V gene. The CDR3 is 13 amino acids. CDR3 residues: CATSDLGGGELFF. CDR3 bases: TGTGCCACCAGTGATCTTGGAGGCGGGGAGCTGTTTTTT.

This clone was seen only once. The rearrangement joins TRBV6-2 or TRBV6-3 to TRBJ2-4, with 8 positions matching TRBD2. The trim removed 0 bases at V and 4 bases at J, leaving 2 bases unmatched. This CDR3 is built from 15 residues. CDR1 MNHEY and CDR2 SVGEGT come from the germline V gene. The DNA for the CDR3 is TGTGCCAGCAGTTACTCGGCTAGCGGGAAAAACATTCAGTACTTC. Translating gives CASSYSASGKNIQYF.

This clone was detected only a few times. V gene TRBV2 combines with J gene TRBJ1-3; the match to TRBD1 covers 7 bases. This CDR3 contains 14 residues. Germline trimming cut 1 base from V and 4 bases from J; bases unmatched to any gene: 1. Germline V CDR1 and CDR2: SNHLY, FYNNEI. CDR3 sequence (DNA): TGTGCCAGCAGTGAAGTCAGGGGGGGAAACACCATATATTTT. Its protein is CASSEVRGGNTIYF.

This chain's CDR3 is CASSLGQHSNQPQHF. DNA of the CDR3: TGTGCCAGCAGCCTCGGACAGCATAGCAATCAGCCCCAGCATTTT. This chain uses TRBV7-8 with TRBJ1-5; D possibly corresponds to TRBD1 (6 bases). With 5 bases removed from V and 0 bases from J, the gap between germline ends came to 11 bases. The CDR3 is 15 residues long. The V gene's germline CDR1 is SGHVS and CDR2 FQNEAQ.

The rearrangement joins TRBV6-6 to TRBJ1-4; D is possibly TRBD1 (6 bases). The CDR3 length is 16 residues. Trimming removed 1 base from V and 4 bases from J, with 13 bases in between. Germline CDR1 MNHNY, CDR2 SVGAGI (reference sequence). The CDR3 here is CASSYFTDSLNEKLFF. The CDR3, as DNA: TGTGCCAGCAGTTACTTTACGGACAGCCTTAATGAAAAACTGTTTTTT.

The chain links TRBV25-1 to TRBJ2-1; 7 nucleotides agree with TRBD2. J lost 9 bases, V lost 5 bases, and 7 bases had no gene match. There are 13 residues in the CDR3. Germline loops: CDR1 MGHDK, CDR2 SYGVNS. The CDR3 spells CASSLERGGEQFF. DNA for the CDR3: TGTGCCAGCAGTCTTGAGCGGGGTGGTGAGCAGTTCTTC. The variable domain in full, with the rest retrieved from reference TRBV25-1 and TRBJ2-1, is EADIYQTPRYLVIGTGKKITLECSQTMGHDKMYWYQQDPGMELHLIHYSYGVNSTEKGDLSSESTVSRIRTEHFPLTLESARPSHTSQYLCASSLERGGEQFFGPGTRLTVL.

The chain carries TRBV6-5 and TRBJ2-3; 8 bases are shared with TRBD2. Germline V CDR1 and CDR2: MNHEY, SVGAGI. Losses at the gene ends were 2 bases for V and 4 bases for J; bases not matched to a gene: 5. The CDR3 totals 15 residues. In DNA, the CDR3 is TGTGCCAGCAGTTACGGCGGGGGGCCCGCAGATACGCAGTATTTT. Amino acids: CASSYGGGPADTQYF.

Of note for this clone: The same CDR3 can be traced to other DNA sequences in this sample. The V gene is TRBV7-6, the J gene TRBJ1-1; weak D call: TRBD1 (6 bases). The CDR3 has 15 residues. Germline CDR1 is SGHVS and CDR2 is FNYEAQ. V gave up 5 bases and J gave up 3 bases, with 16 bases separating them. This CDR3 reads CASSPNRVGDTEAFF. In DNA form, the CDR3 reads TGTGCCAGCAGCCCAAACAGGGTCGGGGACACTGAAGCTTTCTTT.

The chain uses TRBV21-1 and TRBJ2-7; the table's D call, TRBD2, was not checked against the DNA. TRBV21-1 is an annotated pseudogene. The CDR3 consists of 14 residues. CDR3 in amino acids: CASSPTPGTYEQYF. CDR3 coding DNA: TGTGCCAGCAGCCCCACCCCTGGGACTTACGAGCAGTACTTC.